Presented here are 27 T cell receptor beta chains from one specimen sequenced in a study of B cell selection in AIRE deficiency. Profiled with immunoSEQ multiplex PCR; TCRdb holds only in-frame clones, not every one. The sample yields 20,000 to 25,000 clones, 95% to 97% seen once. Conventional CD4 T cells were sorted as CD4+CD127+ cells. Sequenced material: conventional CD4+ T cells sorted from PBMCs. Every receptor here comes from a human donor with AIRE deficiency.

V is TRBV19 and J is TRBJ1-2; D not certain. This CDR3 is 12 amino acids long. V lost 4 bases and J 5 bases, leaving 8 bases between the germline ends. Germline V CDR1 and CDR2: LNHDA, SQIVND (reference sequence). The CDR3 bases are TGTGCCAGTAGTACGCGGAATTATGGCTACACCTTC. Its translation: CASSTRNYGYTF.

The chain recombines TRBV5-1 with TRBJ1-1, with D perhaps matching TRBD1 (5 bases). This CDR3 has 12 residues. V was trimmed by 2 bases and J by 6 bases, leaving 8 bases between them. Germline-derived CDR1 and CDR2 are SGHRS and YFSETQ. The CDR3 DNA is TGCGCCAGCAGCTTTCAGGGCTCTGAAGCTTTCTTT. As protein: CASSFQGSEAFF.

This clone was seen just once. V usage is TRBV28 and J usage is TRBJ2-7; D not certain. This CDR3 comprises 12 residues. The ends were cut back, 6 bases at V and 3 bases at J, with 9 bases in the middle. Germline V gene data show CDR1 as MDHEN and CDR2 as SYDVKM. CDR3 amino acids: CASRAEIYEQYF. The CDR3 nucleotides are TGTGCCAGCAGGGCCGAGATCTACGAGCAGTACTTC.

The V and J genes are TRBV28 and TRBJ1-1; D may be TRBD1 (6 bases). Germline CDR1 and CDR2: MDHEN and SYDVKM. V gave up 2 bases and J gave up 10 bases, with 20 bases separating them. The CDR3 sequence is 15 residues long. The CDR3 is CASSLDTRGGIGAFF. The CDR3 DNA follows: TGTGCCAGCAGTTTAGATACGAGGGGGGGAATCGGAGCTTTCTTT.

The V gene is TRBV5-4, the J gene TRBJ2-1; 13 positions match TRBD2. With V trimmed by 4 bases and J by 9 bases, 10 bases remained unmatched. Germline-derived CDR1 and CDR2 are SGHNT and YYREEE (reference sequence). The CDR3 covers 16 residues. CDR3 in amino acids: CASSGAGLAGLIEQFF. In DNA, the CDR3 is TGTGCCAGCAGCGGCGCGGGACTAGCGGGGCTTATTGAGCAGTTCTTC.

The sample holds one count of this clone. The chain couples TRBV28 to TRBJ1-1; D possibly corresponds to TRBD1 (5 bases). The CDR3 sequence is 14 residues long. The V gene's germline CDR1 is MDHEN and CDR2 SYDVKM. The V end lost 4 bases, the J end lost 3 bases, and 12 bases lay between the germline ends. The CDR3 region is CASSYLGRDTEAFF. The DNA for the CDR3 is TGTGCCAGCAGTTACTTGGGGCGGGACACTGAAGCTTTCTTT.

This clone has only one observation. CDR3 nucleotide sequence: TGTGCCAGTCGAGGAAGGCTTGGCAATCAGCCCCAGCATTTT. It codes for CASRGRLGNQPQHF. V and J are TRBV6-1 and TRBJ1-5; unclear D gene. The CDR3 spans 14 residues. Germline V gene lookup returns CDR1 MNHNS and CDR2 SASEGT. V shed 9 bases and J shed 2 bases, with 14 bases lying between them.

This chain connects TRBV4-3 to TRBJ1-2; the match to TRBD1 covers 9 bases. Trimming removed 1 base from V and 4 bases from J; junction bases left unmatched: 4. Germline CDR1 reads LGHNA; CDR2 reads YSLEER. CDR3 length: 15 residues. The CDR3 DNA is TGCGCCAGCAGCCAAGTCCGGGACAGGGCCTATGGCTACACCTTC. This codes for CASSQVRDRAYGYTF.

The chain employs TRBV29-1 and TRBJ1-1, with D unclear. Trimming stripped 7 bases from V and 0 bases from J, with 9 bases between. Germline V gene sequence: CDR1 SQVTM, CDR2 ANQGSEA. The CDR3 consists of 12 residues. In nucleotides, the CDR3 is TGCAGCGGGGGAGGCTTGAACACTGAAGCTTTCTTT. It codes for CSGGGLNTEAFF.

This clone is a singleton in its sample. The chain uses TRBV7-8 and TRBJ2-3; 9 bases map to TRBD2. Losses at the gene ends were 3 bases for V and 1 base for J; bases not matched to a gene: 5. From germline, CDR1 is SGHVS and CDR2 FQNEAQ. The CDR3 length is 16 residues. CDR3 sequence (DNA): TGTGCCAGCAGCTTGGGGACTAGCCGTGGCACAGATACGCAGTATTTT. Protein sequence: CASSLGTSRGTDTQYF. Filled out from reference TRBV7-8 and TRBJ2-3, the complete variable domain reads GAGVSQSPRYKVAKRGQDVALRCDPISGHVSLFWYQQALGQGPEFLTYFQNEAQLDKSGLPSDRFFAERPEGSVSTLKIQRTQQEDSAVYLCASSLGTSRGTDTQYFGPGTRLTVL.

This chain links TRBV15 with TRBJ2-5, with 7 bases matching TRBD2. The CDR3 runs to 16 residues. In germline, CDR1 is LNHNV, CDR2 YYDKDF (reference sequence). The V gene end was trimmed by 4 bases and the J gene end by 5 bases; junction bases not matched to a gene: 13. The CDR3 DNA is TGTGCCACCAGCACCGGGCGGACTAGGGAATTTGAGACCCAGTACTTC. Translated, it gives CATSTGRTREFETQYF.

V gene TRBV9 combines with J gene TRBJ2-2; 12 positions match TRBD2. V lost 4 bases, J lost 6 bases, and 7 bases stayed unmatched. Per the germline V gene, CDR1 is SGDLS and CDR2 is YYNGEE. The CDR3 spans 16 residues. CDR3 in DNA: TGTGCCAGCAGCCCAAGACTAGCGGGAGAGGCCGGGGAGCTGTTTTTT. Translating it yields CASSPRLAGEAGELFF.

The V call is TRBV4-3, the J call TRBJ2-4, with a tentative D call TRBD2 (5 bases). The V gene lost 0 bases and the J gene lost 0 bases, with 9 bases spanning the gap. This CDR3 spans 16 amino acids. In germline, CDR1 is LGHNA, CDR2 YSLEER. The CDR3 is CASSQEPRGAKNIQYF. CDR3 DNA sequence: TGCGCCAGCAGCCAAGAGCCTCGGGGAGCCAAAAACATTCAGTACTTC.

This chain joins TRBV19 and TRBJ1-4, with TRBD1 matching over 11 bases. CDR3 size: 14 residues. V lost 6 bases, J lost 8 bases, and 5 bases stayed unmatched. Germline V gene lookup returns CDR1 LNHDA and CDR2 SQIVND (reference sequence). CDR3 in DNA: TGTGCCAGTAGCCAGGGACAGGGGGGGGAAAAACTGTTTTTT. Protein: CASSQGQGGEKLFF.

The table lists this clone with a count of one. This chain links TRBV7-2 with TRBJ2-3, with D possibly matching TRBD2 (6 bases). The CDR3 sequence is 15 residues long. The germline V gene encodes CDR1 SGHTA and CDR2 FQGNSA. Trimming pared 6 bases from V and 2 bases from J, leaving 15 bases between. For the CDR3, the DNA is TGTGCCAGCAGACTTATTGGGGGGACCACAGATACGCAGTATTTT. Translation: CASRLIGGTTDTQYF.

The gene calls are TRBV2 and TRBJ2-1, with D perhaps TRBD2 (5 bases). CDR3 length: 13 amino acids. Trimming shortened V by 5 bases and J by 10 bases, and 15 bases separated the two germline ends. Looked up from germline, CDR1 is SNHLY and CDR2 is FYNNEI. CDR3 nucleotides: TGTGCCAGCAGTTCCACGGGGTTCTGGGAGCAGTTCTTC. Its translation: CASSSTGFWEQFF.

J is TRBJ1-4 and V is TRBV5-3; D call uncertain. TRBV5-3 is an ORF, with its function uncertain. Trimming removed 8 bases at V and 7 bases at J, with 18 bases between. CDR3 length: 14 residues. CDR3 sequence (DNA): TGTGCCAGCAGCCCCTTTCGAGGGAGTGAAAAACTGTTTTTT. Protein product: CASSPFRGSEKLFF.

The V call is TRBV10-3, the J call TRBJ1-2; D remains unclear. The CDR3 covers 14 residues. Trimming stripped 0 bases from V and 7 bases from J, with 12 bases between. Looked up from germline, CDR1 is ENHRY and CDR2 is SYGVKD. CDR3 amino acids: CAISESEGWGGYTF. The DNA for the CDR3 is TGTGCCATCAGTGAGTCGGAGGGTTGGGGTGGCTACACCTTC.

This sequence joins TRBV5-6 and TRBJ2-1, with 9 bases matching TRBD2. The CDR3 runs to 15 residues. V lost 0 bases and J lost 7; bases outside the gene matches: 5. Germline V gives CDR1 SGHDT, CDR2 YYEEEE. CDR3 sequence reads: CASSLVAGAGNEQFF. The DNA of the CDR3 is TGTGCCAGCAGCTTGGTAGCGGGAGCGGGGAATGAGCAGTTCTTC. The entire variable domain, with the rest obtained from reference TRBV5-6 and TRBJ2-1, is as follows: DAGVTQSPTHLIKTRGQQVTLRCSPKSGHDTVSWYQQALGQGPQFIFQYYEEEERQRGNFPDRFSGHQFPNYSSELNVNALLLGDSALYLCASSLVAGAGNEQFFGPGTRLTVL.

This clone showed up just once. The V gene is TRBV30, the J gene TRBJ1-3; D ambiguous. Germline lookup yields CDR1 GTSNPN and CDR2 SVGIG (reference sequence). The CDR3 length is 12 residues. V lost 4 bases and J 3 bases, leaving 7 bases between the germline ends. CDR3 in amino acids: CAWNRDGNTIYF. DNA for the CDR3: TGTGCCTGGAACAGAGATGGAAACACCATATATTTT.

The rearrangement uses TRBV11-2 and TRBJ2-7, with TRBD1 matching 10 bases. Germline lookup yields CDR1 SGHAT and CDR2 FQNNGV. V trimming: 0 bases; J trimming: 2 bases; junction bases outside the gene matches: 7. The CDR3 spans 17 residues. The CDR3 sequence: CASSLDYRDRGTYEQYF. CDR3 bases: TGTGCCAGCAGCTTAGATTACCGGGACAGGGGAACCTACGAGCAGTACTTC.

The chain couples TRBV19 to TRBJ2-1; tentative D call: TRBD1 (6 bases). This CDR3 has 15 amino acids. Germline V CDR1 and CDR2: LNHDA, SQIVND (reference sequence). V lost 9 bases, J lost 0 bases, and 15 bases lay in between. This chain's CDR3 is CASPLEGDSYNEQFF. CDR3 coding DNA: TGTGCCAGCCCCCTCGAGGGGGACTCCTACAATGAGCAGTTCTTC.

CDR3 bases: TGTGCCATCACCGACAGGGGGCTGAACAATGAGCAGTTCTTC. Amino acids: CAITDRGLNNEQFF. The chain employs TRBV10-3 and TRBJ2-1; TRBD1 agrees at 10 bases. V lost 7 bases and J lost 5; bases outside the gene matches: 5. The CDR3 length is 14 residues. CDR1 and CDR2 from the germline V gene are ENHRY and SYGVKD.

The chain has TRBV19 and TRBJ1-4; 9 nucleotides align to TRBD1. V shed 8 bases, J shed 7 bases, and the junction held 8 bases outside the gene matches. Germline lookup yields CDR1 LNHDA and CDR2 SQIVND (reference sequence). There are 14 residues in the CDR3. The CDR3 reads CASDSGTGTEKLFF. The CDR3 DNA reads TGTGCCAGTGATTCCGGGACAGGGACTGAAAAACTGTTTTTT.

The rearrangement joins TRBV4-3 to TRBJ2-7; possible D gene TRBD2, 6 bases. V lost 0 bases and J lost 5, with 17 bases in between. The germline gives CDR1 LGHNA, CDR2 YSLEER. The CDR3 runs 16 residues. In nucleotides, the CDR3 is TGCGCCAGCAGCCAAGACGGGGGAGGCCTTCAGAACGAGCAGTACTTC. Protein product: CASSQDGGGLQNEQYF.

This sequence joins TRBV11-3 and TRBJ2-1; 8 bases match TRBD2. The length of the CDR3 is 16 residues. The germline V gene encodes CDR1 SGHNT and CDR2 YENEEA. The V and J ends lost 7 bases and 6 bases, in that order; junction bases with no gene match: 14. CDR3 sequence reads: CASTLGGGLGINEQFF. As DNA, the CDR3 is TGTGCCAGCACCCTAGGGGGGGGACTAGGAATCAATGAGCAGTTCTTC.

V is TRBV10-3 and J is TRBJ2-7, with 8 bases fitting TRBD1. V lost 4 bases to trimming and J lost 0 bases; unmatched junction nucleotides: 8. CDR3 length: 16 residues. CDR1 is ENHRY, CDR2 SYGVKD, per germline. The CDR3 reads CAISGKQGVSSYEQYF. CDR3 in DNA: TGTGCCATCAGTGGCAAACAGGGGGTAAGCTCCTACGAGCAGTACTTC.